What follows is one T cell receptor beta chain and its context. The assay was immunoSEQ multiplex PCR, and TCRdb's table has in-frame clones only and misses some. Of about 70,000 clones listed, 87% are singletons. This sample is drawn from a study of control samples from healthy donors and cancer patients. CDR1 and CDR2 from the germline V gene are MDHEN and SYDVKM. The CDR3 is 15 residues long. V shed 2 bases and J shed 1 base, with 11 bases lying between them. The source of this sequence is a woman aged 45-65 years with head and neck cancer. V and J are TRBV28 and TRBJ1-1; tentative D call: TRBD1 (5 bases). Sequenced: PBMCs. CDR3 amino acids: CASSLQGRWNTEAFF. The CDR3 DNA sequence: TGTGCCAGCAGTTTACAGGGCAGATGGAACACTGAAGCTTTCTTT.